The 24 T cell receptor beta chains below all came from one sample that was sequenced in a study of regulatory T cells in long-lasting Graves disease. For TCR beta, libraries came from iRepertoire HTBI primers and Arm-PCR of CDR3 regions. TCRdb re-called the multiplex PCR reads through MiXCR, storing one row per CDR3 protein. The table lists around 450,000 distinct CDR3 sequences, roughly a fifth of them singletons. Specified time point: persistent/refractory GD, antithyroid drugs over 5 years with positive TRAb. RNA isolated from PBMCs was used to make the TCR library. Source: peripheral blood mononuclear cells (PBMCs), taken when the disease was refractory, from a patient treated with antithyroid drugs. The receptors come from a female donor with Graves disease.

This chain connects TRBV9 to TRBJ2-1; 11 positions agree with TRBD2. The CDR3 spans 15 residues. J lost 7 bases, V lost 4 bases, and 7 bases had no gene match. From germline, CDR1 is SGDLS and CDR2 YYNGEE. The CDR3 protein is CASSLTSGSGNEQFF. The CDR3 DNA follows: TGTGCCAGCAGCTTAACTAGCGGGAGTGGAAATGAGCAGTTCTTC.

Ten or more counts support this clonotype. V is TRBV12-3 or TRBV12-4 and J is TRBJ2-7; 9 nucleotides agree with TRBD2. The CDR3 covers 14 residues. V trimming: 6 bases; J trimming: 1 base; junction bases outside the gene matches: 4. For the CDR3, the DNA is TGTGCCAGCAGCCCGGGACTAGCATCCTACGAGCAGTACTTC. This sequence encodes CASSPGLASYEQYF.

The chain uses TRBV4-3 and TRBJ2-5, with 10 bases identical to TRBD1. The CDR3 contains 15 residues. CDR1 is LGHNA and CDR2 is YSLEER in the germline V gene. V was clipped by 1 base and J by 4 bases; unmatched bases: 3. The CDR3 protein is CASSQATGGGETQYF. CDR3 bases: TGCGCCAGCAGCCAAGCGACAGGGGGCGGAGAGACCCAGTACTTC.

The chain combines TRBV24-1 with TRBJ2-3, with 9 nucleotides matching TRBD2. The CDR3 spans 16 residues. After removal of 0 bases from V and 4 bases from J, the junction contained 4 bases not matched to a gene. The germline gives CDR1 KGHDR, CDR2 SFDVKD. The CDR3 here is CATSDLPREGPDTQYF. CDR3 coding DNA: TGTGCCACCAGTGATTTGCCGCGGGAGGGACCAGATACGCAGTATTTT.

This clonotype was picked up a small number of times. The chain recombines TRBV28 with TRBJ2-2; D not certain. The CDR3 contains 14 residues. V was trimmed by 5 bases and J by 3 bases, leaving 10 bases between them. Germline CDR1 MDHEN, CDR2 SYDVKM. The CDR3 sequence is CASSTGRDTGELFF. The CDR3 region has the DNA TGTGCCAGCAGTACGGGTCGTGACACCGGGGAGCTGTTTTTT.

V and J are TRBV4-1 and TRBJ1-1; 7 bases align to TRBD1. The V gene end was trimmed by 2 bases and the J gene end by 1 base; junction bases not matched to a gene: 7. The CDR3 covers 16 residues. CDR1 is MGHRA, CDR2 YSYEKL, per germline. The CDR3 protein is CASSQLKRQGNTEAFF. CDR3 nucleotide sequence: TGCGCCAGCAGCCAACTAAAAAGACAGGGGAACACTGAAGCTTTCTTT.

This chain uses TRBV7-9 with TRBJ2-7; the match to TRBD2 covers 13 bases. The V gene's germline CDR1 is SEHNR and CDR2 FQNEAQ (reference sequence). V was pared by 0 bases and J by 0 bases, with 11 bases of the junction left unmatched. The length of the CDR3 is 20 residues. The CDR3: CASSLAPGLAGSRSSYEQYF. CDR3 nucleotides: TGTGCCAGCAGCTTAGCCCCGGGACTAGCGGGAAGCCGAAGCTCCTACGAGCAGTACTTC.

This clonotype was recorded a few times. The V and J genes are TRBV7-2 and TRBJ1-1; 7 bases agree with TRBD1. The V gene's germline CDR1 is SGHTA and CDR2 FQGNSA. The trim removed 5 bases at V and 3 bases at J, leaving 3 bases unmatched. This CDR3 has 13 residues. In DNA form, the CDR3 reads TGTGCCAGCAGCATCAGGGGGGACACTGAAGCTTTCTTT. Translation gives CASSIRGDTEAFF. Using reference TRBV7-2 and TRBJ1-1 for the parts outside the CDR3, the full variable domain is GAGVSQSPSNKVTEKGKDVELRCDPISGHTALYWYRQSLGQGLEFLIYFQGNSAPDKSGLPSDRFSAERTGGSVSTLTIQRTQQEDSAVYLCASSIRGDTEAFFGQGTRLTVV.

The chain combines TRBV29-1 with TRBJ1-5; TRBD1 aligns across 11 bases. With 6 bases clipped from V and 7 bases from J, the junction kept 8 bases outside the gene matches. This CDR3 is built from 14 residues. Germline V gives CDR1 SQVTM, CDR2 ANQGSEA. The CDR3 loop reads CSVGTGGGEQPQHF. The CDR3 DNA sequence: TGCAGCGTCGGGACAGGGGGAGGCGAACAGCCCCAGCATTTT.

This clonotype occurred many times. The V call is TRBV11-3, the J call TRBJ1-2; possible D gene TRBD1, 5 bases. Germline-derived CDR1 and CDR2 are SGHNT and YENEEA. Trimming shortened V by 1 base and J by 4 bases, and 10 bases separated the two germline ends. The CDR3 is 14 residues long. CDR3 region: CASSLGRQSYGYTF. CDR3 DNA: TGTGCCAGCAGCTTAGGGCGACAGAGCTATGGCTACACCTTC.

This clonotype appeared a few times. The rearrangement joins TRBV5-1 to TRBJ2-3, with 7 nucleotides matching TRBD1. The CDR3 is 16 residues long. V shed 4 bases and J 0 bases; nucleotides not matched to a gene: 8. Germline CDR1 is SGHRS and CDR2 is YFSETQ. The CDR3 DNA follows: TGCGCCAGCAGCCTGGGAACAGGGGAGAGCACAGATACGCAGTATTTT. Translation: CASSLGTGESTDTQYF. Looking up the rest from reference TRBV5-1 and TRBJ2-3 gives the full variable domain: KAGVTQTPRYLIKTRGQQVTLSCSPISGHRSVSWYQQTPGQGLQFLFEYFSETQRNKGNFPGRFSGRQFSNSRSEMNVSTLELGDSALYLCASSLGTGESTDTQYFGPGTRLTVL.

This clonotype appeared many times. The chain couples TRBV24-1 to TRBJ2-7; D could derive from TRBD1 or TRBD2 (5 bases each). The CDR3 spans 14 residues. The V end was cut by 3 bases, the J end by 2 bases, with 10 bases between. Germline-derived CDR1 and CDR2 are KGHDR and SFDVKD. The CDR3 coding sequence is TGTGCCACCAGTGATCCGACGGGACCCTACGAGCAGTACTTC. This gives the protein CATSDPTGPYEQYF.

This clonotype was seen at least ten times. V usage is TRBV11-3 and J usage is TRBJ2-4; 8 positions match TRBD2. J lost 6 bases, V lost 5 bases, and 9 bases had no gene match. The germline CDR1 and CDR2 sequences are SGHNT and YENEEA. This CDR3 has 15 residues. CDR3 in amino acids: CASSPGTSTGNIQYF. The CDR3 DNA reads TGTGCCAGCAGCCCGGGGACTAGTACGGGAAACATTCAGTACTTC. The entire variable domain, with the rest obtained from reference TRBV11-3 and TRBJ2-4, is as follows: EAGVVQSPRYKIIEKKQPVAFWCNPISGHNTLYWYLQNLGQGPELLIRYENEEAVDDSQLPKDRFSAERLKGVDSTLKIQPAELGDSAVYLCASSPGTSTGNIQYFGAGTRLSVL.

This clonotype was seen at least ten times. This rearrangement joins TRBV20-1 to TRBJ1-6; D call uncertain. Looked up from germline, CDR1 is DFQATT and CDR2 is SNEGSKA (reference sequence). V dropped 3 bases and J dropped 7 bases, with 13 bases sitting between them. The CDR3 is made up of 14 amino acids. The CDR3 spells CSASGGPVNSPLHF. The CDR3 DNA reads TGCAGTGCTAGCGGCGGCCCAGTGAATTCACCCCTCCACTTT.

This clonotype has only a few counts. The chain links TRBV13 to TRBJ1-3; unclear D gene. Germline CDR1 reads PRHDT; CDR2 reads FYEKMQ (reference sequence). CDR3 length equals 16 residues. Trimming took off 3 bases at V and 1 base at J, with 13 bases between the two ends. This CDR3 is CASSFRGGISGNTIYF. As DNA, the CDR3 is TGTGCCAGCAGCTTTCGTGGCGGGATTTCTGGAAACACCATATATTTT.

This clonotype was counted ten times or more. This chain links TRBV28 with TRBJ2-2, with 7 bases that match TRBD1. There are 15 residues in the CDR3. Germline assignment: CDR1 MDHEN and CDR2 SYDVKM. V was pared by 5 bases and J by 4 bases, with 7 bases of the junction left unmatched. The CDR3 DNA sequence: TGTGCCAGCAGTGACCCGGGACAGACCACCGGGGAGCTGTTTTTT. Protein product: CASSDPGQTTGELFF.

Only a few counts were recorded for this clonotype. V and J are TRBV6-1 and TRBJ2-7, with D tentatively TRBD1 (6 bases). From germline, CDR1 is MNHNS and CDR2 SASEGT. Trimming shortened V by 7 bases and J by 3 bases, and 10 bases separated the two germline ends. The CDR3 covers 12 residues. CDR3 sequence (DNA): TGTGCCAGCAAACAGGGCTACTACGAGCAGTACTTC. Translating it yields CASKQGYYEQYF.

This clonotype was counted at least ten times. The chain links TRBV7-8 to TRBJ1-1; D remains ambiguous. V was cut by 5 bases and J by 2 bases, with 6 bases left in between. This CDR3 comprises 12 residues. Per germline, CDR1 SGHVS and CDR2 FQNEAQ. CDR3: CASSISNTEAFF. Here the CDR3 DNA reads TGTGCCAGCAGCATCAGCAACACTGAAGCTTTCTTT.

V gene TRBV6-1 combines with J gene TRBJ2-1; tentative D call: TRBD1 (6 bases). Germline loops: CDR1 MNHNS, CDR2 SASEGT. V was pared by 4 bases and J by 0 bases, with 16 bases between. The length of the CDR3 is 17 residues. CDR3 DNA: TGTGCCAGCAGTGCCCGGGGACAACTGAGCTCCTACAATGAGCAGTTCTTC. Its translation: CASSARGQLSSYNEQFF.

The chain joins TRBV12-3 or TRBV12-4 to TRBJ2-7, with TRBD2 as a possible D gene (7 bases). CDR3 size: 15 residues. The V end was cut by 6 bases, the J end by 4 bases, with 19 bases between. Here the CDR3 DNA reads TGTGCCAGCAGGGCAGAAGGGGGGGCGGGGTACGAGCAGTACTTC. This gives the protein CASRAEGGAGYEQYF.

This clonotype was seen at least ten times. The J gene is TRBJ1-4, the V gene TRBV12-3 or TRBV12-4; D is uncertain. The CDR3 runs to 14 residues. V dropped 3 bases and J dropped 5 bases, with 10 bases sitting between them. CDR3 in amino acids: CASSFWPENEKLFF. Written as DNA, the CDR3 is TGTGCCAGCAGTTTCTGGCCGGAGAATGAAAAACTGTTTTTT.

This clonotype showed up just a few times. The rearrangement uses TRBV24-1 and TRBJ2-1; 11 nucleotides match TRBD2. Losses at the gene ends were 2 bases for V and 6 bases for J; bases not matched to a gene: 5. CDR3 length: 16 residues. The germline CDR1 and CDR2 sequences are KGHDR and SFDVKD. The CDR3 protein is CATSDSPGLAVNEQFF. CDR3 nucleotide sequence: TGTGCCACCAGTGATTCCCCGGGACTAGCGGTCAATGAGCAGTTCTTC.

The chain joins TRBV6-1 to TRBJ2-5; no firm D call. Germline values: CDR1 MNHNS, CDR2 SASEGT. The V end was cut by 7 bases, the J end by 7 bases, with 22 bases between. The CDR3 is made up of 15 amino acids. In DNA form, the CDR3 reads TGTGCCAGCATTCTTGTCTTGGGAAATTCAGGGACCCAGTACTTC. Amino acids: CASILVLGNSGTQYF.

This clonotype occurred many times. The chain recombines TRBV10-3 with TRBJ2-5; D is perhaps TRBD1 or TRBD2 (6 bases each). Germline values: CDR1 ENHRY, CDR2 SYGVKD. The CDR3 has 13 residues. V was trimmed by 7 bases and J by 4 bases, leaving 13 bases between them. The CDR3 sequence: CAITAGGGETQYF. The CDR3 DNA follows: TGTGCCATCACCGCCGGGGGCGGAGAGACCCAGTACTTC.